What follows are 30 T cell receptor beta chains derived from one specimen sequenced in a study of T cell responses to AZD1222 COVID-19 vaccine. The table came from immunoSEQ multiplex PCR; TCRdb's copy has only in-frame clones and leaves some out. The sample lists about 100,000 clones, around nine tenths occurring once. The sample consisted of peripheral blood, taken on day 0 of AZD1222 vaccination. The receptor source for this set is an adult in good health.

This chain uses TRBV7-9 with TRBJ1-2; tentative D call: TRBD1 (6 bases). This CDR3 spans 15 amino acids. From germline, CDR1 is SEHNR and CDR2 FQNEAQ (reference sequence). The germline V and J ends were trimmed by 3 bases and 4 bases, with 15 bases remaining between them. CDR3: CASSLPKTGSYGYTF. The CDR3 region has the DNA TGTGCCAGCAGCTTGCCGAAGACAGGTAGCTATGGCTACACCTTC. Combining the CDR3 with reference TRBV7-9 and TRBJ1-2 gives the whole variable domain DTGVSQNPRHKITKRGQNVTFRCDPISEHNRLYWYRQTLGQGPEFLTYFQNEAQLEKSRLLSDRFSAERPKGSFSTLEIQRTEQGDSAMYLCASSLPKTGSYGYTFGSGTRLTVV.

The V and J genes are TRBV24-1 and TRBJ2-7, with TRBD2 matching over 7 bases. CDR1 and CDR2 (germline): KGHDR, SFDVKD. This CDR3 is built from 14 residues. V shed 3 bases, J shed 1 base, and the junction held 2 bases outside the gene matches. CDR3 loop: CATSDGGGSYEQYF. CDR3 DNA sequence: TGTGCCACCAGTGATGGGGGGGGATCCTACGAGCAGTACTTC.

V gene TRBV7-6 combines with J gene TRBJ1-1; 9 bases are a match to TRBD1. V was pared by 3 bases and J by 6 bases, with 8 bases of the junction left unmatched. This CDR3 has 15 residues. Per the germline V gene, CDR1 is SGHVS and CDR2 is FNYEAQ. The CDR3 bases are TGTGCCAGCAGCTTGGGACAGGGTAGGGGCGCTGAAGCTTTCTTT. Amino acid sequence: CASSLGQGRGAEAFF. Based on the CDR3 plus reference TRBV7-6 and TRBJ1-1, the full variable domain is GAGVSQSPRYKVTKRGQDVALRCDPISGHVSLYWYRQALGQGPEFLTYFNYEAQQDKSGLPNDRFSAERPEGSISTLTIQRTEQRDSAMYRCASSLGQGRGAEAFFGQGTRLTVV.

CDR3 nucleotide sequence: TGTGCCAGCAGCTCCAGGGCCTCGAACACTGAAGCTTTCTTT. This encodes CASSSRASNTEAFF. This chain joins TRBV7-2 and TRBJ1-1, with D tentatively TRBD1 (5 bases). This CDR3 is built from 14 residues. The ends were cut back, 4 bases at V and 1 base at J, with 10 bases in the middle. Germline V lookup: CDR1 SGHTA, CDR2 FQGNSA.

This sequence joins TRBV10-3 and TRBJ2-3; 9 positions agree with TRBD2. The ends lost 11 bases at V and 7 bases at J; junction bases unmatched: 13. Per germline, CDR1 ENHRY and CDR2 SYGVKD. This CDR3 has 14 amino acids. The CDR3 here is CAATTGGGAYTQYF. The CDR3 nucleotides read TGTGCCGCCACGACGGGCGGGGGGGCATATACGCAGTATTTT.

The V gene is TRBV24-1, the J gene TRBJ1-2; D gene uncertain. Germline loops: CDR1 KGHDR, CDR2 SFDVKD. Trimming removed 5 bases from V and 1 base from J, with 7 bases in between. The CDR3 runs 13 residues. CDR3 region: CATSGGVNYGYTF. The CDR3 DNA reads TGTGCCACCAGTGGTGGGGTTAACTATGGCTACACCTTC.

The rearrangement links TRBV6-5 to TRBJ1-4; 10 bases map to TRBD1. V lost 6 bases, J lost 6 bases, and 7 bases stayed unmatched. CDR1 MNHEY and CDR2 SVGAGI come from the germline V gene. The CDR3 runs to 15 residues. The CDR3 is CASSRAGTGDEKLFF. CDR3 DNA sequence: TGTGCCAGCAGCCGGGCCGGGACAGGGGATGAAAAACTGTTTTTT.

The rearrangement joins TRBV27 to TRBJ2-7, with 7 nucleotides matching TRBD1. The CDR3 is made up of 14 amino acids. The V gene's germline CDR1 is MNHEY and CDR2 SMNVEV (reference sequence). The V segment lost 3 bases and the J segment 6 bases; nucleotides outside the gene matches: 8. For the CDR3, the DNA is TGTGCCAGCAGTTTCTCTATGGACAGGAGCGAGCAGTACTTC. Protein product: CASSFSMDRSEQYF.

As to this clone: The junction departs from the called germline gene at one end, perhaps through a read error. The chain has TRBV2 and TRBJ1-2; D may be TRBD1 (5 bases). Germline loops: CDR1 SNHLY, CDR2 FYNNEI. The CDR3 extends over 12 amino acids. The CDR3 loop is CASSEYRIRGAF. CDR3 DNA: TGTGCCAGCAGTGAATACCGGATCCGAGGGGCCTTC.

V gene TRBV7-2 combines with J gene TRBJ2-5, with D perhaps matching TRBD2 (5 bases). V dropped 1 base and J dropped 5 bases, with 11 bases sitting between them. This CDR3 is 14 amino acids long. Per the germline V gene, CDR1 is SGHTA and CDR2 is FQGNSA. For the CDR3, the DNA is TGTGCCAGCAGCTTAGACCAGCGGAAGGAGACCCAGTACTTC. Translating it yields CASSLDQRKETQYF.

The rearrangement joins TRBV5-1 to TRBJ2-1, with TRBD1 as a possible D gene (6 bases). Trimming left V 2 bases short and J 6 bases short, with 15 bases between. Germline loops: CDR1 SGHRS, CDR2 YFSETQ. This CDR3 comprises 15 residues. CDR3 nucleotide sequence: TGCGCCAGCAGCTTTCAGGGGATAGGTTCCAATGAGCAGTTCTTC. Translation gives CASSFQGIGSNEQFF.

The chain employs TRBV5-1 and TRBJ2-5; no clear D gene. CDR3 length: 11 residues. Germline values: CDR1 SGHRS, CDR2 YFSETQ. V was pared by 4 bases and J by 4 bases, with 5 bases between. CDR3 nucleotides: TGCGCCAGCAGCGTCACAGAGACCCAGTACTTC. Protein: CASSVTETQYF. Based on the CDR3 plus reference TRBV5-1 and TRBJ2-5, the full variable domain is KAGVTQTPRYLIKTRGQQVTLSCSPISGHRSVSWYQQTPGQGLQFLFEYFSETQRNKGNFPGRFSGRQFSNSRSEMNVSTLELGDSALYLCASSVTETQYFGPGTRLLVL.

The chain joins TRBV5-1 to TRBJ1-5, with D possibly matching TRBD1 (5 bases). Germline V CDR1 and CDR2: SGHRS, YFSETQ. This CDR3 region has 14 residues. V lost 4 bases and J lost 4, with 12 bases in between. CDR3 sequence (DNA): TGCGCCAGCAGCACCGGGACGGATAATCAGCCCCAGCATTTT. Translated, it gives CASSTGTDNQPQHF.

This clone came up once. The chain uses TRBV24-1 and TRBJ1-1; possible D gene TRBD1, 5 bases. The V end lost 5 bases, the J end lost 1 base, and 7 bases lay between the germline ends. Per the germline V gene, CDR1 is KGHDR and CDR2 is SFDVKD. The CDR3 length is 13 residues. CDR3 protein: CATSGTGNTEAFF. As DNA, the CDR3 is TGTGCCACCAGTGGTACAGGGAACACTGAAGCTTTCTTT.

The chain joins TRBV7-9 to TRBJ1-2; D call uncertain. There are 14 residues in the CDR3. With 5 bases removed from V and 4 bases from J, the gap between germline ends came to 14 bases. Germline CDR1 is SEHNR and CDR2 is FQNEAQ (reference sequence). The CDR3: CASSPEGLGYGYTF. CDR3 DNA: TGTGCCAGCAGCCCTGAGGGTCTCGGCTATGGCTACACCTTC.

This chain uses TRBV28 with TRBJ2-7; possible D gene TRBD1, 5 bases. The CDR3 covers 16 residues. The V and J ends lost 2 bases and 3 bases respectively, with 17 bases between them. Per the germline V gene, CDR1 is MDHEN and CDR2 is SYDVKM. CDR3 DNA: TGTGCCAGCAGTTTAGATTTGAGACAGCTTGACTACGAGCAGTACTTC. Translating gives CASSLDLRQLDYEQYF.

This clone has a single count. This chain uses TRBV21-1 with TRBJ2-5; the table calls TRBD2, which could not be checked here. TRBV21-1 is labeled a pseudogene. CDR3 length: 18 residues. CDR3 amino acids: CASTQNGRTSGGEETQYF. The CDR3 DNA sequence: TGTGCCAGCACCCAAAACGGACGAACTAGCGGGGGGGAGGAGACCCAGTACTTC.

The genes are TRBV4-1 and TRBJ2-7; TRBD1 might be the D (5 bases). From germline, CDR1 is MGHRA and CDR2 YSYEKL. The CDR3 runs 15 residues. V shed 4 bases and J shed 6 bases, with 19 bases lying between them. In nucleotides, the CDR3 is TGCGCCAGCAGCCGACAATCAGGGTATCGTGCCGAGCAGTACTTC. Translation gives CASSRQSGYRAEQYF.

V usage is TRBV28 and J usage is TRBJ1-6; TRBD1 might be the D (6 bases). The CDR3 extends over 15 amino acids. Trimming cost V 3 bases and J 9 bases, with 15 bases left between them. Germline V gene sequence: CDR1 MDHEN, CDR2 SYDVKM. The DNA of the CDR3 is TGTGCCAGCAGTTTGGAGTTAGGGGGTTTTTCACCCCTCCACTTT. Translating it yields CASSLELGGFSPLHF.

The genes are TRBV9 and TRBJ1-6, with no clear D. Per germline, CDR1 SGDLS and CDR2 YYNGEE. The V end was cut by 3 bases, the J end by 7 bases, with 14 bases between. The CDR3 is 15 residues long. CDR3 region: CASSGGEVTNSPLHF. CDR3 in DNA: TGTGCCAGCAGCGGCGGGGAGGTTACAAATTCACCCCTCCACTTT.

The CDR3 coding sequence is TGTGCCAGCAGTTACCGATACCTACGCACAGATACGCAGTATTTT. Its translation: CASSYRYLRTDTQYF. The genes are TRBV6-5 and TRBJ2-3; D ambiguous. This CDR3 is built from 15 residues. The germline V gene has CDR1 MNHEY and CDR2 SVGAGI. V shed 2 bases and J shed 1 base, with 10 bases lying between them.

The DNA of the CDR3 is TGTGCCAGCAGCCCACGGGGCCCCTTTGTTGGGTCACCCCTCCACTTT. It is translated as CASSPRGPFVGSPLHF. The chain employs TRBV7-9 and TRBJ1-6, with D tentatively TRBD1 (5 bases). This CDR3 is 16 amino acids long. Trimming pared 5 bases from V and 10 bases from J, leaving 21 bases between. The germline V gene encodes CDR1 SEHNR and CDR2 FQNEAQ (reference sequence).

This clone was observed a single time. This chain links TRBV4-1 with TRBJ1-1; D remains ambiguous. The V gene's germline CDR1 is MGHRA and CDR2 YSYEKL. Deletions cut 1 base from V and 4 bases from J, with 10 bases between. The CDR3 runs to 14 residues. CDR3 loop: CASSQVVEFTEAFF. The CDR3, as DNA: TGCGCCAGCAGCCAAGTTGTCGAGTTCACTGAAGCTTTCTTT.

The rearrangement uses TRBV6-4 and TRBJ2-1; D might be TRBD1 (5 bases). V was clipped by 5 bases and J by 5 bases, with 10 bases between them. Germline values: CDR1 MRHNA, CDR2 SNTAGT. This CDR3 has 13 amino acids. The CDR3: CASSPRQHNEQFF. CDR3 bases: TGTGCCAGCAGTCCCCGACAGCACAATGAGCAGTTCTTC.

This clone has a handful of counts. As DNA, the CDR3 is TGTGCCAGCAGCTTACTCCCCGGACAGGGGCATTCCTCTGGAAACACCATATATTTT. Amino acids: CASSLLPGQGHSSGNTIYF. J is TRBJ1-3 and V is TRBV7-7; TRBD1 matches 9 bases. V lost 2 bases, J lost 0 bases, and 11 bases stayed unmatched. The CDR3 has 19 amino acids. Germline V CDR1 and CDR2: SSHAT, FNYEAQ (reference sequence).

In nucleotides, the CDR3 is TGTGCCAGCAGTCGATCCGGGCCTATGCTGGACGAGCAGTACTTC. It is translated as CASSRSGPMLDEQYF. The chain is built from TRBV5-4 and TRBJ2-7; no clear D. Germline CDR1 reads SGHNT; CDR2 reads YYREEE (reference sequence). Trimming left V 5 bases short and J 5 bases short, with 20 bases between. The CDR3 sequence is 15 residues long.

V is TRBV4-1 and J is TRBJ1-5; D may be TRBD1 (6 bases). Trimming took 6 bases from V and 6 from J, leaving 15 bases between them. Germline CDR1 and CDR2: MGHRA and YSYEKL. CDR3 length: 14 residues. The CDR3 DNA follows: TGCGCCAGCAGGCGTCAGGGGATCGGTCAGCCCCAGCATTTT. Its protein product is CASRRQGIGQPQHF.

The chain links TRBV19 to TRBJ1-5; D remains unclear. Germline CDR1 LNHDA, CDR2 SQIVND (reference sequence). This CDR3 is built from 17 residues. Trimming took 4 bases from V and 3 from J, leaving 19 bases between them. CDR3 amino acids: CASSTPPGSRTNQPQHF. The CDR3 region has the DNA TGTGCCAGTAGTACCCCACCGGGCTCTAGGACCAATCAGCCCCAGCATTTT.

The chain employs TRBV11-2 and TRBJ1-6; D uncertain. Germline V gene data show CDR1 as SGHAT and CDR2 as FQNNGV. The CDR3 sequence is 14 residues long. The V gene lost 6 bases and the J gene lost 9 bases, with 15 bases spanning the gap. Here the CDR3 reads CASRLAAGSSPLHF. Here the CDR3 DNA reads TGTGCCAGCAGACTAGCGGCTGGGAGTTCACCCCTCCACTTT.

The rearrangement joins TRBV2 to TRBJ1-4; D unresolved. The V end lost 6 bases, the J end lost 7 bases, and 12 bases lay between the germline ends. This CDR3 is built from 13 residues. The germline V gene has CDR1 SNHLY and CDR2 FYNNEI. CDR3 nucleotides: TGTGCCAGCAGGGAACGGGAGGGTGAAAAACTGTTTTTT. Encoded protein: CASREREGEKLFF.